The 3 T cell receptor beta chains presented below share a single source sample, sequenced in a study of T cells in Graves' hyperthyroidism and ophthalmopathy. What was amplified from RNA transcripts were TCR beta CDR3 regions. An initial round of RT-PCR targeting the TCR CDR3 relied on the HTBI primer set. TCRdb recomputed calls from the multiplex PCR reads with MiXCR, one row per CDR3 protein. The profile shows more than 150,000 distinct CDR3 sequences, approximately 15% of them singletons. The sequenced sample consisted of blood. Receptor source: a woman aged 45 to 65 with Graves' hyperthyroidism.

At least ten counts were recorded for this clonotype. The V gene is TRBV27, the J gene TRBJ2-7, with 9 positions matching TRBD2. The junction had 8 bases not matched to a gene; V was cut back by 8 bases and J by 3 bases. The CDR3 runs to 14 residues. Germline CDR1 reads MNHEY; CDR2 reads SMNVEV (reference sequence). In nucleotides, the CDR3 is TGTGCCAGCGCCGCGGGGGGGTCAAGCTACGAGCAGTACTTC. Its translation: CASAAGGSSYEQYF.

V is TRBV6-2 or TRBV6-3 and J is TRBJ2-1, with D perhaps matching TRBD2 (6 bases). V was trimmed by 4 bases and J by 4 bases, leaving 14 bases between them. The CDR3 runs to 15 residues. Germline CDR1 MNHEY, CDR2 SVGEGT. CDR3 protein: CASSSDGGRYNEQFF. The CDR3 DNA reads TGTGCCAGCAGTTCGGACGGAGGGAGGTACAATGAGCAGTTCTTC.

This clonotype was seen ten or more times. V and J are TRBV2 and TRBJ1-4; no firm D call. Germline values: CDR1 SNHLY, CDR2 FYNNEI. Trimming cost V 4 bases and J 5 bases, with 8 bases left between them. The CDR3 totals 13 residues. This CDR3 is CASSGRKNEKLFF. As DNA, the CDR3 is TGTGCCAGCAGTGGCAGGAAGAATGAAAAACTGTTTTTT.